The present T cell receptor beta chain was sequenced within a study of T cell changes during pregnancy in multiple sclerosis. The table came from immunoSEQ multiplex PCR; TCRdb's copy has only in-frame clones and leaves some out. The table records tens of thousands of clones, roughly nine tenths of them present only once. The CDR3 consists of 14 residues. J gave up 3 bases and V 4 bases, and 5 bases lay outside the gene matches. Germline V CDR1 and CDR2: MNHEY, SVGAGI. The TCR originated in a female donor in good health, enrolled as a control in a pregnancy study. The chain is built from TRBV6-5 and TRBJ1-1; 7 bases line up with TRBD1. The sequencing used CD4+ T cells from peripheral blood mononuclear cells, collected in the third trimester of pregnancy. The CDR3 loop is CASSWLDRDTEAFF. The CDR3 DNA reads TGTGCCAGCAGTTGGTTAGACAGGGACACTGAAGCTTTCTTT.